The 16 T cell receptor beta chains reported below all come from one sample, sequenced in a study of T-cell reconstitution after alpha-beta-depleted transplantation in children. Unique molecular identifiers featured in how the TCRbeta library was prepared. TCRdb passed the PCR reads through MiXCR, listing each CDR3 protein once. The table has about 110,000 distinct CDR3 sequences, 6.4% seen once; the top ten hold roughly 24%. This specimen consisted of PBMCs, mostly from graft donor cells, obtained 360 days after TCRalphabeta/CD19-depleted stem cell transplant. These receptor sequences come from a male patient aged 2-15 years who had a stem cell transplant for acute lymphoblastic leukemia, so the T cells may come from the graft donor.

This clonotype has ten or more counts. The V gene is TRBV12-5, the J gene TRBJ1-1, with 7 bases that match TRBD1. The CDR3 sequence is 16 residues long. V trimming: 2 bases; J trimming: 4 bases; junction bases outside the gene matches: 10. Germline V lookup: CDR1 LGHNT, CDR2 FRNRAP. CDR3 DNA: TGTGCTAGTGGTTTGATCGACAGGGAGGGATCCACTGAAGCTTTCTTT. Translated: CASGLIDREGSTEAFF.

This clonotype was found a few times. The chain has TRBV6-2 or TRBV6-3 and TRBJ2-1, with 10 bases that match TRBD2. V trimming: 5 bases; J trimming: 15 bases; junction bases outside the gene matches: 7. The CDR3 length is 12 residues. Germline CDR1 and CDR2: MNHEY and SVGEGT. The CDR3 coding sequence is TGTGCCAGCAGTACCCTAGCGGGGGAGTTGTTCTTC. It encodes CASSTLAGELFF.

In its sample, this clonotype was seen many times. The CDR3 coding sequence is TGCAGTGCGTTATTGACAGGGACGATTAACATTCAGTACTTC. It encodes CSALLTGTINIQYF. The V call is TRBV20-1, the J call TRBJ2-4; 7 bases map to TRBD1. This CDR3 is built from 14 residues. After removal of 6 bases from V and 7 bases from J, the junction contained 12 bases not matched to a gene. Germline loops: CDR1 DFQATT, CDR2 SNEGSKA (reference sequence).

Many counts were recorded for this clonotype. The rearrangement uses TRBV20-1 and TRBJ2-1; D might be TRBD2 (5 bases). V lost 0 bases and J 3 bases, leaving 12 bases between the germline ends. CDR3 size: 15 residues. CDR1 and CDR2 from the germline V gene are DFQATT and SNEGSKA (reference sequence). The CDR3 DNA follows: TGCAGTGCTAGAGAGGACTTCTCTTTCTACAATGAGCAGTTCTTC. The encoded protein is CSAREDFSFYNEQFF.

The table lists this clonotype with many counts. The chain links TRBV28 to TRBJ1-5, with no clear D. This CDR3 is 11 amino acids long. Trimming pared 3 bases from V and 9 bases from J, leaving 6 bases between. Germline CDR1 is MDHEN and CDR2 is SYDVKM. The DNA for the CDR3 is TGTGCCAGCAGTTTCGGTGGGCCCCAGCATTTT. Residues: CASSFGGPQHF.

This clonotype was seen a few times. The J gene is TRBJ1-1, the V gene TRBV6-1, with 8 bases aligning to TRBD1. The CDR3 spans 14 residues. The V gene end was trimmed by 3 bases and the J gene end by 5 bases; junction bases not matched to a gene: 5. Germline V lookup: CDR1 MNHNS, CDR2 SASEGT. As DNA, the CDR3 is TGTGCCAGCAGTGACTGGACAGGGAGGACTGAAGCTTTCTTT. Protein product: CASSDWTGRTEAFF.

At least ten counts were recorded for this clonotype. The chain carries TRBV6-2 or TRBV6-3 and TRBJ2-2; D is ambiguous. The length of the CDR3 is 11 residues. V dropped 2 bases and J dropped 7 bases, with 2 bases sitting between them. CDR1 and CDR2 (germline): MNHEY, SVGEGT. The CDR3 region has the DNA TGTGCCAGCAGTTACAACGGGGAGCTGTTTTTT. As protein: CASSYNGELFF.

The sample holds a few counts of this clonotype. This rearrangement joins TRBV4-3 to TRBJ1-2; TRBD1 matches at 7 bases. The CDR3 runs 13 residues. V trimming: 2 bases; J trimming: 8 bases; junction bases outside the gene matches: 5. CDR1 is LGHNA, CDR2 YSLEER, per germline. As DNA, the CDR3 is TGCGCCAGCAGCCAACGGACAGGTTGGGGCTACACCTTC. This sequence encodes CASSQRTGWGYTF.

This clonotype was recorded many times. V usage is TRBV11-2 and J usage is TRBJ2-7; TRBD2 aligns across 10 bases. V dropped 0 bases and J dropped 4; count of bases not matched to a gene: 9. From germline, CDR1 is SGHAT and CDR2 FQNNGV. The CDR3 contains 17 residues. The CDR3 sequence: CASSLDGLAGASYEQYF. CDR3 in DNA: TGTGCCAGCAGCTTAGACGGTCTAGCGGGGGCCTCATACGAGCAGTACTTC.

The chain joins TRBV27 to TRBJ2-5; D perhaps matches TRBD1 (6 bases). The CDR3 spans 14 residues. Germline V gene data show CDR1 as MNHEY and CDR2 as SMNVEV (reference sequence). V was trimmed by 3 bases and J by 4 bases, leaving 12 bases between them. In nucleotides, the CDR3 is TGTGCCAGCAGTTTCCAGGGGCAGGGAGAGACCCAGTACTTC. Translation gives CASSFQGQGETQYF.

This clonotype was recorded at least ten times. The gene calls are TRBV7-8 and TRBJ2-7; the D gene is possibly TRBD1 (6 bases). The CDR3 spans 11 residues. Germline V lookup: CDR1 SGHVS, CDR2 FQNEAQ. V lost 6 bases to trimming and J lost 8 bases, with 11 bases between them. This chain's CDR3 is CASRQGPQQYF. As DNA, the CDR3 is TGTGCCAGCAGACAGGGACCCCAGCAGTACTTC.

This clonotype was recorded once. This chain connects TRBV7-2 to TRBJ1-6; 9 nucleotides align to TRBD1. Looked up from germline, CDR1 is SGHTA and CDR2 is FQGNSA. V lost 5 bases, J lost 7 bases, and 9 bases stayed unmatched. The CDR3 covers 16 residues. CDR3 sequence reads: CASSLRDRAPNSPLHF. The CDR3 nucleotides are TGTGCCAGCAGCCTCCGGGACAGGGCCCCGAATTCACCCCTCCACTTT.

The chain couples TRBV7-9 to TRBJ1-2; 12 bases map to TRBD1. The CDR3 runs to 16 residues. Trimming cost V 0 bases and J 7 bases; bases outside gene matches: 6. The V gene's germline CDR1 is SEHNR and CDR2 FQNEAQ (reference sequence). The chain's CDR3 is CASSLAGTGGVGGYTF. The CDR3 region has the DNA TGTGCCAGCAGCTTAGCCGGGACAGGGGGCGTTGGTGGCTACACCTTC.

This clonotype was observed at least ten times. This sequence joins TRBV27 and TRBJ2-1; 9 bases are a match to TRBD1. This CDR3 is 11 amino acids long. Germline CDR1 and CDR2: MNHEY and SMNVEV (reference sequence). The V segment lost 8 bases and the J segment 8 bases; nucleotides outside the gene matches: 1. The CDR3 loop reads CASGQGHEQFF. The CDR3 nucleotides are TGTGCCAGCGGACAGGGGCATGAGCAGTTCTTC.

Note on this clonotype: An end of the junction differs from the germline gene, which may be a read error. The rearrangement joins TRBV4-3 to TRBJ1-4; TRBD1 might be the D (5 bases). The germline gives CDR1 LGHNA, CDR2 YSLEER. The CDR3 covers 14 residues. CDR3 bases: TGCGCCAGCAGCCAAGGAAGGGGATGGGAAAAAGTGTTTTTT. It codes for CASSQGRGWEKVFF.

This clonotype was recorded at least ten times. This rearrangement joins TRBV27 to TRBJ2-7, with TRBD2 as a possible D gene (5 bases). The CDR3 extends over 14 amino acids. From germline, CDR1 is MNHEY and CDR2 SMNVEV (reference sequence). V was shortened by 5 bases and J by 4 bases, with 15 bases between the two germline ends. CDR3 residues: CASSPSFGKYEQYF. CDR3 coding DNA: TGTGCCAGCAGTCCCTCTTTCGGGAAATACGAGCAGTACTTC.